This is a list of T cell receptor beta chains from one sample in a study of T cell changes during pregnancy in multiple sclerosis. This table comes from immunoSEQ multiplex PCR, and its TCRdb copy is limited to in-frame clones, with some not included. This table holds about 130,000 clones, roughly 97% found once. This specimen was peripheral blood, taken after pregnancy. Every receptor here comes from a female donor with multiple sclerosis, enrolled in a pregnancy study. Both conserved end residues are part of each CDR3. The order of the fields is D gene, clone size, CDR3 length, J gene, V gene, CDR3 protein, CDR3 DNA. The D gene is left open where the match is weak. Only some rows state a clone size, as once, few, many or a class for expanded clones.

>NA|NA|18|TRBJ1-4|TRBV19
CASSIASGFLNDNEKLFF
TGTGCCAGTAGTATAGCGTCGGGGTTCCTCAACGATAATGAAAAACTGTTTTTT
>NA|NA|18|TRBJ2-3|TRBV5-6
CASSLDVGLAPWGDTQYF
TGTGCCAGCAGCTTGGATGTCGGGCTAGCGCCGTGGGGAGATACGCAGTATTTT
>NA|NA|18|TRBJ2-3|TRBV4-2
CASSQWPPLDASADTQYF
TGTGCCAGCAGCCAATGGCCCCCCCTAGACGCTTCAGCAGATACGCAGTATTTT
>TRBD2|once|16|TRBJ2-7|TRBV4-2
CASSQVFGGLDYEQYF
TGTGCCAGCAGCCAAGTGTTTGGGGGACTAGACTACGAGCAGTACTTC
>TRBD2|NA|14|TRBJ2-7|TRBV28
CASSRTSGYYEQYF
TGTGCCAGCAGCAGGACTAGCGGATACTACGAGCAGTACTTC
>NA|NA|13|TRBJ2-7|TRBV7-2
CASSLERVGEQYF
TGTGCCAGCAGCTTAGAACGGGTTGGCGAGCAGTACTTC
>TRBD2|NA|16|TRBJ2-3|TRBV19
CASSWLAGGSTDTQYF
TGTGCCAGTAGTTGGCTAGCGGGAGGTAGCACAGATACGCAGTATTTT
>TRBD1|once|16|TRBJ1-1|TRBV5-1
CASSLRTRGQDTEAFF
TGCGCCAGCAGCTTGCGAACCAGGGGGCAGGACACTGAAGCTTTCTTT
>TRBD2|NA|16|TRBJ2-7|TRBV5-4
CASSGGMTSGRYEQYF
TGTGCCAGCAGCGGGGGGATGACTAGCGGGAGATACGAGCAGTACTTC
>TRBD2|NA|14|TRBJ2-3|TRBV4-1
CASSHGLGADTQYF
TGCGCCAGCAGCCACGGACTAGGCGCAGATACGCAGTATTTT
>NA|NA|15|TRBJ1-4|TRBV6-1
CASSDRSARNEKLFF
TGTGCCAGCAGTGACCGCAGCGCCCGTAATGAAAAACTGTTTTTT
>NA|NA|18|TRBJ2-3|TRBV7-2
CASSLAGGGMSPTDTQYF
TGTGCCAGCAGCTTAGCCGGAGGGGGCATGTCTCCCACAGATACGCAGTATTTT
>TRBD1|NA|14|TRBJ2-2|TRBV29-1
CSVGTGWGTGELFF
TGCAGCGTTGGGACAGGGTGGGGCACCGGGGAGCTGTTTTTT
>NA|NA|15|TRBJ2-7|TRBV7-8
CASSTTRWRTYEQYF
TGTGCCAGCAGCACGACCCGCTGGAGGACCTACGAGCAGTACTTC
>NA|NA|13|TRBJ2-5|TRBV6-1
CASSSGVEETQYF
TGTGCCAGCAGTTCGGGAGTGGAAGAGACCCAGTACTTC
>NA|NA|15|TRBJ2-3|TRBV7-9
CASRRTQGYTDTQYF
TGTGCCAGCAGAAGGACACAGGGCTACACAGATACGCAGTATTTT
>TRBD2|NA|19|TRBJ2-3|TRBV9
CASSPGGLAGGLGRNTQYF
TGTGCCAGCAGCCCAGGTGGGCTAGCGGGAGGGCTGGGTCGGAATACGCAGTATTTT
>NA|once|15|TRBJ2-2|TRBV6-5
CASSWQGRGAGELFF
TGTGCCAGCAGTTGGCAGGGGAGAGGAGCCGGGGAGCTGTTTTTT
>NA|NA|14|TRBJ2-1|TRBV6-5
CASSPRGPYNEQFF
TGTGCCAGCAGCCCTAGGGGCCCCTACAATGAGCAGTTCTTC
>NA|NA|17|TRBJ2-5|TRBV7-9
CASSLGLAGQGQETQYF
TGTGCCAGCAGCTTAGGACTAGCGGGACAGGGGCAAGAGACCCAGTACTTC
>TRBD2|NA|15|TRBJ2-1|TRBV5-1
CASSHLAESYNEQFF
TGCGCCAGCAGCCACCTAGCGGAGTCATACAATGAGCAGTTCTTC
>TRBD2|NA|12|TRBJ2-5|TRBV29-1
CSVGGSWETQYF
TGCAGCGTGGGGGGGAGTTGGGAGACCCAGTACTTC
>NA|NA|14|TRBJ1-1|TRBV27
CASSLTGGSTEAFF
TGTGCCAGCAGTTTAACCGGGGGTAGTACTGAAGCTTTCTTT
>TRBD1|NA|14|TRBJ1-2|TRBV30
CAWSTGQGTYGYTF
TGTGCCTGGAGTACAGGACAGGGCACATATGGCTACACCTTC
>NA|NA|14|TRBJ1-2|TRBV11-3
CASSFKHRGYGYTF
TGTGCCAGCAGCTTCAAACACCGGGGCTATGGCTACACCTTC
>TRBD1|few|16|TRBJ2-7|TRBV27
CASSPHPGTVPYEQYF
TGTGCCAGCAGTCCCCATCCCGGGACAGTGCCCTACGAGCAGTACTTC
>NA|NA|16|TRBJ1-2|TRBV7-2
CASSLEGQGLGYGYTF
TGTGCCAGCAGCTTAGAAGGGCAGGGGCTAGGGTATGGCTACACCTTC
>NA|NA|15|TRBJ2-7|TRBV7-8
CASSLGAGVSYEQYF
TGTGCCAGCAGCTTAGGAGCCGGGGTTTCCTACGAGCAGTACTTC
>TRBD1|NA|16|TRBJ2-1|TRBV27
CASSLAAGGSYNEQFF
TGTGCCAGCAGTTTAGCCGCAGGGGGATCCTACAATGAGCAGTTCTTC
>TRBD2|NA|13|TRBJ2-7|TRBV28
CASRRREVGEQYF
TGTGCCAGTCGCAGACGGGAGGTAGGCGAGCAGTACTTC
>TRBD1|NA|13|TRBJ1-2|TRBV5-4
CASSAGQSYGYTF
TGTGCCAGCAGCGCGGGACAGAGTTATGGCTACACCTTC
>NA|NA|14|TRBJ1-4|TRBV5-6
CASSLRRANEKLFF
TGTGCCAGCAGCTTGAGGAGGGCTAATGAAAAACTGTTTTTT
>NA|NA|17|TRBJ1-1|TRBV9
CASSVGPSTGGDAEAFF
TGTGCCAGCAGCGTAGGCCCCTCCACGGGGGGCGACGCTGAAGCTTTCTTT
>TRBD2|NA|15|TRBJ2-7|TRBV27
CASSTTSYQTYEQYF
TGTGCCAGCAGTACGACTAGCTACCAAACCTACGAGCAGTACTTC
>NA|NA|14|TRBJ2-1|TRBV30
CAWSVSRVYNEQFF
TGTGCCTGGAGTGTAAGTCGGGTATACAATGAGCAGTTCTTC
>TRBD1|NA|15|TRBJ1-2|TRBV5-6
CASSSSDRVLYGYTF
TGTGCCAGCAGCTCCTCCGACAGGGTCCTCTATGGCTACACCTTC
>TRBD1|NA|16|TRBJ2-7|TRBV14
CASSQVYGTAKYEQYF
TGTGCCAGCAGCCAAGTATATGGGACAGCGAAATACGAGCAGTACTTC
>NA|NA|15|TRBJ2-2|TRBV5-1
CASSLPRSGSGELFF
TGCGCCAGCAGCTTACCCCGCTCGGGGTCCGGGGAGCTGTTTTTT
>NA|NA|13|TRBJ2-7|TRBV28
CASSSRGAGEQYF
TGTGCCAGCAGTTCCAGGGGGGCTGGCGAGCAGTACTTC
>TRBD2|NA|16|TRBJ2-7|TRBV5-5
CASSFISGNPLGEQYF
TGTGCCAGCAGCTTTATTAGCGGGAACCCTTTAGGCGAGCAGTACTTC
>TRBD2|NA|15|TRBJ2-5|TRBV6-5
CASSYGGGPGETQYF
TGTGCCAGCAGTTACGGGGGAGGGCCTGGAGAGACCCAGTACTTC
>TRBD1|NA|18|TRBJ1-4|TRBV23-1
CASSQQQGAGGGNEKLFF
TGCGCCAGCAGTCAACAGCAGGGGGCGGGCGGGGGAAATGAAAAACTGTTTTTT